This is a list of T cell receptor beta chains from one sample in a study of blood T cell repertoires in COVID-19. TCRdb's table, derived via immunoSEQ multiplex PCR, lists solely in-frame clones and lacks some. The table includes around 250,000 clones, about 90% detected once. Input material: PBMCs or T cells enriched from blood (not recorded which). All receptors come from a woman aged 40 to 50 who had been exposed to COVID-19. Both conserved end residues are part of each CDR3. A D gene is named only where the DNA matches it firmly. Some rows mark clone size as missing; the rest say once, few, many or name a class of expanded clone.

>TRBV5-4|-|TRBJ2-2|-
CASSPSVLRNTGELFF
TGTGCCAGCAGCCCTTCCGTCCTGCGGAACACCGGGGAGCTGTTTTTT
>TRBV19|TRBD1|TRBJ1-5|-
CASSPLGTGGSQPQHF
TGTGCCAGTAGCCCACTCGGGACAGGGGGCAGTCAGCCCCAGCATTTT
>TRBV5-1|-|TRBJ2-3|-
CASSLGTTTHADTQYF
TGCGCCAGCAGCTTGGGGACAACCACTCACGCGGATACGCAGTATTTT
>TRBV9|TRBD1|TRBJ2-2|-
CASSPRSGQGPGELFF
TGTGCCAGCAGCCCCCGATCCGGACAGGGACCCGGGGAGCTGTTTTTT
>TRBV5-4|TRBD2|TRBJ2-7|-
CASSSYTSGGGEQYF
TGTGCCAGCAGCTCATACACTAGCGGGGGGGGAGAGCAGTACTTC
>TRBV5-6|TRBD1|TRBJ2-3|-
CASSRQGEGPSTDTQYF
TGTGCCAGCAGTCGACAGGGAGAGGGGCCCTCCACAGATACGCAGTATTTT
>TRBV29-1|TRBD2|TRBJ2-1|-
CSVPTSDSGSPYNEQFF
TGCAGCGTTCCGACCTCAGATAGCGGGAGCCCCTACAATGAGCAGTTCTTC
>TRBV24-1|TRBD1|TRBJ1-2|-
CATSRQGNYGYTF
TGTGCCACCAGTCGACAGGGCAACTATGGCTACACCTTC
>TRBV28|TRBD1|TRBJ1-2|-
CASRAGQVGRYGYTF
TGTGCCAGCAGAGCTGGACAGGTCGGAAGATATGGCTACACCTTC
>TRBV5-8|-|TRBJ2-3|-
CASSDGSTDTQYF
TGTGCCAGCAGCGACGGGAGCACAGATACGCAGTATTTT
>TRBV28|-|TRBJ1-1|-
CASRGFTEAFF
TGTGCCAGCAGGGGCTTTACTGAAGCTTTCTTT
>TRBV28|-|TRBJ1-2|-
CASSKQGGFGYTF
TGTGCCAGCAGTAAACAGGGCGGTTTCGGCTACACCTTC
>TRBV28|-|TRBJ2-7|-
CASSYQGAYEQYF
TGTGCCAGCAGTTACCAAGGGGCCTACGAGCAGTACTTC
>TRBV7-9|-|TRBJ1-1|-
CASSLLGSAEAFF
TGTGCCAGCAGCCTCCTAGGATCGGCAGAAGCTTTCTTT
>TRBV7-2|-|TRBJ1-2|-
CASSLEWGGGQTANYGYTF
TGTGCCAGCAGCTTAGAATGGGGAGGAGGCCAGACGGCTAACTATGGCTACACCTTC
>TRBV7-8|TRBD1|TRBJ2-7|-
CASSSNRGSFGSDEQYF
TGTGCCAGCAGTTCAAACAGGGGTTCCTTCGGCAGCGACGAGCAGTACTTC
>TRBV27|TRBD1|TRBJ1-6|once
CARRGRGLSKSSYNSPLHF
TGTGCCAGACGAGGCAGGGGGCTATCAAAAAGCTCCTATAATTCACCCCTCCACTTT
>TRBV7-2|-|TRBJ1-1|few
CASSLPPYSEAFF
TGTGCCAGCAGCTTACCTCCATACAGTGAAGCTTTCTTT
>TRBV15|-|TRBJ2-5|-
CATSRELGAWETQYF
TGTGCCACCAGCAGAGAATTGGGGGCTTGGGAGACCCAGTACTTC
>TRBV30|-|TRBJ2-3|-
CAWSVRELATDTQYF
TGTGCCTGGAGTGTAAGGGAGTTGGCGACAGATACGCAGTATTTT
>TRBV19|-|TRBJ1-2|-
CASSTPGVFYGYTF
TGTGCCAGTAGTACCCCAGGGGTCTTTTATGGCTACACCTTC
>TRBV28|-|TRBJ1-5|-
CASSLYGRGYNQPQHF
TGTGCCAGCAGTTTATATGGCAGGGGATACAATCAGCCCCAGCATTTT
>TRBV12-3/TRBV12-4|-|TRBJ2-5|-
CATGKGSPLVQYF
TGTGCCACCGGGAAGGGCAGCCCTCTGGTCCAGTACTTC
>TRBV5-1|-|TRBJ2-5|-
CASSRGDLLETQYF
TGCGCCAGCAGCCGCGGCGATCTGCTCGAGACCCAGTACTTC
>TRBV11-2|-|TRBJ2-3|-
CASSFASGFSTDTQYF
TGTGCCAGCAGCTTTGCGAGCGGTTTTAGCACAGATACGCAGTATTTT
>TRBV12-3/TRBV12-4|-|TRBJ1-1|-
CASSQNTEAFF
TGTGCCAGCAGCCAGAACACTGAAGCTTTCTTT
>TRBV30|TRBD1|TRBJ1-1|-
CAWTRSDRGNTEAFF
TGTGCCTGGACCCGATCGGACAGGGGGAACACTGAAGCTTTCTTT
>TRBV27|TRBD2|TRBJ2-3|once
CASSSSPGTSALTDTQYF
TGTGCCAGCAGTTCATCCCCCGGGACTAGCGCCCTCACAGATACGCAGTATTTT
>TRBV27|-|TRBJ1-5|-
CASSRGGYSNQPQHF
TGTGCCAGCAGCCGGGGGGGCTATAGCAATCAGCCCCAGCATTTT
>TRBV28|TRBD2|TRBJ2-1|-
CASSFSRLAGRAANEQFF
TGTGCCAGCAGTTTTAGTAGACTAGCGGGGAGGGCCGCGAATGAGCAGTTCTTC
>TRBV11-3|-|TRBJ1-6|-
CASSLRRTSNSPLHF
TGTGCCAGCAGCTTAAGGCGGACAAGTAATTCACCCCTCCACTTT
>TRBV7-9|TRBD1|TRBJ1-1|-
CASTIQTGVSNTEAFF
TGTGCCAGCACCATCCAAACAGGGGTGTCAAACACTGAAGCTTTCTTT
>TRBV19|-|TRBJ1-5|many
CASRASGGSQPQHF
TGTGCCAGTAGAGCCTCGGGGGGTTCTCAGCCCCAGCATTTT